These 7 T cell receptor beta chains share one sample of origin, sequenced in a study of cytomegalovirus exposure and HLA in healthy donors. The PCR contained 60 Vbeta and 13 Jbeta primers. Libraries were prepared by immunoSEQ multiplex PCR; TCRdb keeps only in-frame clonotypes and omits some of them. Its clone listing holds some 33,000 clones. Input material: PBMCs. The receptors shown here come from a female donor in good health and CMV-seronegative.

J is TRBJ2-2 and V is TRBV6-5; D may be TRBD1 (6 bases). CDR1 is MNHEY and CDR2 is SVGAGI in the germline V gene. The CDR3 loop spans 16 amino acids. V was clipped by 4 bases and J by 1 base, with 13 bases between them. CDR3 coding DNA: TGTGCCAGCAGTTTCTTCCCGGGACAGAACACCGGGGAGCTGTTTTTT. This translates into CASSFFPGQNTGELFF.

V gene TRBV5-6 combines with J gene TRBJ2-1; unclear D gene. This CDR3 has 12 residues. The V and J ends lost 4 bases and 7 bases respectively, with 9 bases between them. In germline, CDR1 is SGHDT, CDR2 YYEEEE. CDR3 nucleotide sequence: TGTGCCAGCAGCCTAGGTGGAAATGAGCAGTTCTTC. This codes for CASSLGGNEQFF. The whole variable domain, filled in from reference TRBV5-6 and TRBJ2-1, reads DAGVTQSPTHLIKTRGQQVTLRCSPKSGHDTVSWYQQALGQGPQFIFQYYEEEERQRGNFPDRFSGHQFPNYSSELNVNALLLGDSALYLCASSLGGNEQFFGPGTRLTVL.

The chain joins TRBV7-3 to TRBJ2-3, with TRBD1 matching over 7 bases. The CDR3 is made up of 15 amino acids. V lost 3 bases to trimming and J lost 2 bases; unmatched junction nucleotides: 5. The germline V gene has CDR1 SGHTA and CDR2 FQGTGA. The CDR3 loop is CASSLGQTVTDTQYF. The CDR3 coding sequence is TGTGCCAGCAGCTTGGGACAGACGGTCACAGATACGCAGTATTTT.

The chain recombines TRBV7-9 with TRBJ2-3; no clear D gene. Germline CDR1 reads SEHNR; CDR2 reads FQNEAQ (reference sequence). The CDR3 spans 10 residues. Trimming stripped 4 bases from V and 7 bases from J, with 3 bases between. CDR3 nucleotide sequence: TGTGCCAGCAGCTCCTATACGCAGTATTTT. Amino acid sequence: CASSSYTQYF.

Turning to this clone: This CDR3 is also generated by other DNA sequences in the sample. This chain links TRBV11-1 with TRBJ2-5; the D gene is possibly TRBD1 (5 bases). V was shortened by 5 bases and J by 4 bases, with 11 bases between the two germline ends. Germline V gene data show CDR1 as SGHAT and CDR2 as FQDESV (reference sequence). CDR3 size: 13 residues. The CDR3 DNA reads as TGTGCCAGCAGCCTTGACAGAGGAGAGACCCAGTACTTC. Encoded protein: CASSLDRGETQYF.

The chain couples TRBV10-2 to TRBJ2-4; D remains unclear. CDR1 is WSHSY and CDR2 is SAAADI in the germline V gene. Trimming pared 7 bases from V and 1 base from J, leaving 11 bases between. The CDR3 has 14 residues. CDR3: CASIGGKAKNIQYF. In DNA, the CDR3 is TGCGCCAGCATTGGCGGTAAGGCCAAAAACATTCAGTACTTC.

CDR3 sequence: CASSFSLPSASGGARSEQYF. The CDR3 nucleotides are TGTGCCAGCAGCTTCAGTTTACCCTCGGCTAGCGGGGGGGCCAGGAGCGAGCAGTACTTC. This chain uses TRBV7-6 with TRBJ2-7; 12 bases map to TRBD2. The V segment lost 3 bases and the J segment 6 bases; nucleotides outside the gene matches: 21. From germline, CDR1 is SGHVS and CDR2 FNYEAQ. The CDR3 has 20 residues.